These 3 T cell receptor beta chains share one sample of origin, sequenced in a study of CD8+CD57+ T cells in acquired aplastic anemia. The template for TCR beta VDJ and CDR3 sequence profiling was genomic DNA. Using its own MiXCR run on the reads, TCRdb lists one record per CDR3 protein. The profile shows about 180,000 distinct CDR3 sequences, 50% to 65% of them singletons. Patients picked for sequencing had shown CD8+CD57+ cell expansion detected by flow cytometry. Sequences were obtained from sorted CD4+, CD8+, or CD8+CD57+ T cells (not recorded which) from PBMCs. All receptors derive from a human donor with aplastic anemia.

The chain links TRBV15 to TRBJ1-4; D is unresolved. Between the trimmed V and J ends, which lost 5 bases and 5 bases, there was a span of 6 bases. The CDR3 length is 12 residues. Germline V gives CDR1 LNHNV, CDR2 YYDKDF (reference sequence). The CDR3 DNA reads TGTGCCACCAGCCGACCCAATGAAAAACTGTTTTTT. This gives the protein CATSRPNEKLFF.

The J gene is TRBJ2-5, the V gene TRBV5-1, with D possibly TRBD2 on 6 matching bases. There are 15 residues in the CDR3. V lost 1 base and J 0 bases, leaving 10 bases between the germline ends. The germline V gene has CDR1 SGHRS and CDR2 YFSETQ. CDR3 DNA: TGCGCCAGCAGCTTGAGCGGGCGGTACCAAGAGACCCAGTACTTC. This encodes CASSLSGRYQETQYF.

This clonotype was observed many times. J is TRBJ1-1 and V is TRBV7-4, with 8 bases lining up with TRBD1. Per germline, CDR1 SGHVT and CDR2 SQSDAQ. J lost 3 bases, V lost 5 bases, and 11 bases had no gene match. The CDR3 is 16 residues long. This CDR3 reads CASSIRRGQVDTEAFF. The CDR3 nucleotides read TGTGCCAGCAGCATACGGCGGGGACAGGTGGACACTGAAGCTTTCTTT.